The next 25 T cell receptor beta chains were all read from a single sample in a study of T cell responses to AZD1222 COVID-19 vaccine. Profiled with immunoSEQ multiplex PCR; TCRdb holds only in-frame clones, not every one. The repertoire holds about 130,000 clones, with 88% as singletons. Specimen: peripheral blood, collected 28 days after the second AZD1222 dose. Source of these receptors: an adult who received the AZD1222 COVID-19 vaccine.

J is TRBJ1-2 and V is TRBV3-1 (or the pseudogene TRBV3-2), with D possibly being TRBD1 (5 bases). The CDR3 has 14 residues. V was clipped by 4 bases and J by 7 bases, with 16 bases between them. The V gene's germline CDR1 is LGHDT and CDR2 YNNKEL (reference sequence). CDR3 bases: TGTGCCAGCAGCCCCCTAGGGGAAACAAGTGGCTACACCTTC. Residues: CASSPLGETSGYTF.

CDR3 amino acids: CASSSYQEQPQHF. The CDR3 DNA follows: TGTGCCAGCAGTTCGTACCAGGAACAGCCCCAGCATTTT. The J gene is TRBJ1-5, the V gene TRBV12-3 or TRBV12-4, with D uncertain. V was clipped by 4 bases and J by 7 bases, with 11 bases between them. The CDR3 has 13 amino acids.

The chain recombines TRBV11-3 with TRBJ2-1; TRBD2 matches at 7 bases. V lost 5 bases to trimming and J lost 7 bases; unmatched junction nucleotides: 8. From germline, CDR1 is SGHNT and CDR2 YENEEA. This CDR3 contains 14 residues. This CDR3 reads CASSPREEVNEQFF. Written as DNA, the CDR3 is TGTGCCAGCAGCCCCCGGGAGGAGGTGAATGAGCAGTTCTTC.

This clone came up a few times. The chain links TRBV19 to TRBJ2-3; 13 bases are shared with TRBD2. The CDR3 is made up of 23 amino acids. The ends lost 0 bases at V and 0 bases at J; junction bases unmatched: 18. Germline loops: CDR1 LNHDA, CDR2 SQIVND (reference sequence). CDR3 in amino acids: CASSIDHLGLAGTKTSSTDTQYF. CDR3 coding DNA: TGTGCCAGTAGTATAGATCATTTGGGACTAGCGGGGACCAAAACCTCTAGCACAGATACGCAGTATTTT.

The rearrangement links TRBV11-3 to TRBJ2-7; no definite D call. The V end lost 2 bases, the J end lost 0 bases, and 8 bases lay between the germline ends. The CDR3 length is 14 residues. The germline V gene has CDR1 SGHNT and CDR2 YENEEA. CDR3: CASSLMDSSYEQYF. The CDR3 nucleotides are TGTGCCAGCAGCTTAATGGATAGCTCCTACGAGCAGTACTTC.

This chain connects TRBV18 to TRBJ2-2; TRBD2 matches at 10 bases. Unmatched junction bases numbered 1, after V lost 2 bases and J lost 1 base. The CDR3 length is 16 residues. Germline CDR1 is KGHSH and CDR2 is LQKENI. The CDR3: CASSPTSGENTGELFF. The CDR3 DNA is TGTGCCAGCTCACCAACTAGCGGGGAGAACACCGGGGAGCTGTTTTTT.

V and J are TRBV27 and TRBJ2-2; D is undetermined. CDR3 size: 13 residues. V was cut by 6 bases and J by 6 bases, with 11 bases left in between. From germline, CDR1 is MNHEY and CDR2 SMNVEV (reference sequence). For the CDR3, the DNA is TGTGCCAGCAGCACCACTACGGCCGGGGAGCTGTTTTTT. This translates into CASSTTTAGELFF.

The rearrangement joins TRBV28 to TRBJ2-3; D ambiguous. Trimming shortened V by 7 bases and J by 1 base, and 15 bases separated the two germline ends. Looked up from germline, CDR1 is MDHEN and CDR2 is SYDVKM. There are 15 residues in the CDR3. For the CDR3, the DNA is TGTGCCAGCATTTCCGCGGCGAGCGGCACAGATACGCAGTATTTT. It yields the protein CASISAASGTDTQYF.

The chain carries TRBV7-9 and TRBJ1-1; D is possibly TRBD1 (6 bases). Germline-derived CDR1 and CDR2 are SEHNR and FQNEAQ (reference sequence). The CDR3 covers 14 residues. The V end was cut by 3 bases, the J end by 4 bases, with 12 bases between. The CDR3 region is CASSFGQIATEAFF. CDR3 nucleotide sequence: TGTGCCAGCAGCTTCGGACAGATAGCCACTGAAGCTTTCTTT.

The chain recombines TRBV12-3 or TRBV12-4 with TRBJ1-5; 8 bases align to TRBD1. V was pared by 7 bases and J by 8 bases, with 7 bases of the junction left unmatched. This CDR3 has 13 amino acids. The DNA for the CDR3 is TGTGCCAGCAACGGACAGGGTGTGGAGCCCCAGCATTTT. Translating gives CASNGQGVEPQHF.

CDR3 residues: CASSLDPSGVYGYTF. Written as DNA, the CDR3 is TGTGCCAGCAGCTTAGATCCCTCAGGGGTCTATGGCTACACCTTC. The chain links TRBV7-2 to TRBJ1-2; tentatively, D is TRBD1 (6 bases). The ends were cut back, 1 base at V and 4 bases at J, with 13 bases in the middle. This CDR3 has 15 residues. Germline-derived CDR1 and CDR2 are SGHTA and FQGNSA.

The rearrangement joins TRBV11-2 to TRBJ2-1; D is undetermined. Germline V gene sequence: CDR1 SGHAT, CDR2 FQNNGV. The CDR3 runs 12 residues. V gave up 0 bases and J gave up 12 bases, with 9 bases separating them. CDR3 nucleotides: TGTGCCAGCAGCTTAGATTCACCCTCGCAGTTCTTC. This codes for CASSLDSPSQFF.

In its sample, this clone was seen once. The V gene is TRBV18, the J gene TRBJ1-2, with 7 bases that match TRBD1. The V and J ends lost 3 bases and 0 bases, in that order; junction bases with no gene match: 4. Per germline, CDR1 KGHSH and CDR2 LQKENI. This CDR3 comprises 15 residues. CDR3 DNA: TGTGCCAGCTCACCTAACAGGGGCCCTAACTATGGCTACACCTTC. It specifies CASSPNRGPNYGYTF.

This sequence joins TRBV27 and TRBJ1-2; D unresolved. The germline V and J ends were trimmed by 0 bases and 4 bases, with 6 bases remaining between them. CDR1 and CDR2 from the germline V gene are MNHEY and SMNVEV (reference sequence). The CDR3 spans 13 residues. The CDR3 reads CASSLSGGYGYTF. CDR3 nucleotide sequence: TGTGCCAGCAGTTTATCTGGTGGCTATGGCTACACCTTC.

The chain is built from TRBV5-3 and TRBJ2-4; D gene unclear. TRBV5-3 is filed as an ORF, its function uncertain. The V and J ends lost 1 base and 6 bases respectively, with 14 bases between them. The CDR3 is 15 amino acids. CDR3 residues: CARSLSAVYGNIQYF. CDR3 in DNA: TGTGCCAGAAGCTTGTCGGCGGTTTATGGAAACATTCAGTACTTC.

The V gene is TRBV7-8, the J gene TRBJ1-2; tentatively, D is TRBD1 (5 bases). The CDR3 extends over 14 amino acids. V lost 5 bases to trimming and J lost 3 bases, with 13 bases between them. From germline, CDR1 is SGHVS and CDR2 FQNEAQ. The CDR3 sequence: CASSGHPTDYGYTF. The DNA of the CDR3 is TGTGCCAGCAGCGGACACCCGACGGACTATGGCTACACCTTC. Using reference TRBV7-8 and TRBJ1-2 for the parts outside the CDR3, the full variable domain is GAGVSQSPRYKVAKRGQDVALRCDPISGHVSLFWYQQALGQGPEFLTYFQNEAQLDKSGLPSDRFFAERPEGSVSTLKIQRTQQEDSAVYLCASSGHPTDYGYTFGSGTRLTVV.

The gene calls are TRBV30 and TRBJ1-5, with 7 nucleotides matching TRBD1. The junction had 4 bases not matched to a gene; V was cut back by 6 bases and J by 2 bases. This CDR3 spans 13 amino acids. The germline CDR1 and CDR2 sequences are GTSNPN and SVGIG (reference sequence). The CDR3 nucleotides are TGTGCCTGCACCCAGGGGGGCAATCAGCCCCAGCATTTT. Translated, it gives CACTQGGNQPQHF.

The V call is TRBV11-2, the J call TRBJ1-6; D is ambiguous. Germline CDR1 and CDR2: SGHAT and FQNNGV. There are 15 residues in the CDR3. V was shortened by 5 bases and J by 10 bases, with 18 bases between the two germline ends. CDR3: CASSGEGAPQSPLHF. The CDR3, as DNA: TGTGCCAGCAGCGGGGAAGGAGCCCCGCAATCACCCCTCCACTTT.

This rearrangement joins TRBV7-9 to TRBJ2-7; no definite D call. With 3 bases removed from V and 1 base from J, the gap between germline ends came to 13 bases. This CDR3 is built from 15 residues. Germline CDR1 and CDR2: SEHNR and FQNEAQ (reference sequence). The CDR3 loop reads CASSFDSSRSYEQYF. In DNA form, the CDR3 reads TGTGCCAGCAGCTTTGATTCTTCTAGATCCTACGAGCAGTACTTC.

The chain employs TRBV7-3 and TRBJ1-1; D is unresolved. Per germline, CDR1 SGHTA and CDR2 FQGTGA. The CDR3 is made up of 13 amino acids. V lost 0 bases to trimming and J lost 5 bases, with 7 bases between them. The CDR3 sequence: CASSLTLQTEAFF. CDR3 bases: TGTGCCAGCAGCTTAACGTTACAGACTGAAGCTTTCTTT.

In DNA, the CDR3 is TGCGCCAGCAGCTTATTGCCGGACACTGAAGCTTTCTTT. This gives the protein CASSLLPDTEAFF. The V and J genes are TRBV5-1 and TRBJ1-1; D unclear. CDR3 length equals 13 residues. The V and J ends lost 2 bases and 3 bases respectively, with 8 bases between them. Germline V gene lookup returns CDR1 SGHRS and CDR2 YFSETQ.

J is TRBJ2-1 and V is TRBV3-1 (or the pseudogene TRBV3-2); the D is unclear. The CDR3 contains 14 residues. V was shortened by 2 bases and J by 2 bases, with 7 bases between the two germline ends. Germline assignment: CDR1 LGHDT and CDR2 YNNKEL (reference sequence). CDR3: CASSQIPAYNEQFF. CDR3 nucleotide sequence: TGTGCCAGCAGCCAAATCCCTGCCTACAATGAGCAGTTCTTC.

The V call is TRBV11-2, the J call TRBJ2-1; TRBD2 matches at 10 bases. The CDR3 is 16 amino acids. Germline values: CDR1 SGHAT, CDR2 FQNNGV. The V segment lost 2 bases and the J segment 6 bases; nucleotides outside the gene matches: 7. The CDR3 nucleotides read TGTGCCAGCAGCTTACTTAGCGGGAGGACTGGCAATGAGCAGTTCTTC. Translated: CASSLLSGRTGNEQFF.

The genes are TRBV5-1 and TRBJ1-2, with 9 bases that match TRBD1. This CDR3 region has 14 residues. Germline assignment: CDR1 SGHRS and CDR2 YFSETQ. The junction had 8 bases not matched to a gene; V was cut back by 4 bases and J by 7 bases. The CDR3 sequence is CASSQGQGGFGYTF. The CDR3, as DNA: TGCGCCAGCAGCCAGGGACAGGGAGGATTTGGCTACACCTTC.

The chain recombines TRBV7-8 with TRBJ1-2; the D gene is possibly TRBD1 (6 bases). V lost 5 bases to trimming and J lost 8 bases, with 15 bases between them. The CDR3 runs 13 residues. Germline lookup yields CDR1 SGHVS and CDR2 FQNEAQ. The CDR3 loop is CASSARQALGYTF. CDR3 bases: TGTGCCAGCAGCGCCAGACAGGCTCTCGGCTACACCTTC.